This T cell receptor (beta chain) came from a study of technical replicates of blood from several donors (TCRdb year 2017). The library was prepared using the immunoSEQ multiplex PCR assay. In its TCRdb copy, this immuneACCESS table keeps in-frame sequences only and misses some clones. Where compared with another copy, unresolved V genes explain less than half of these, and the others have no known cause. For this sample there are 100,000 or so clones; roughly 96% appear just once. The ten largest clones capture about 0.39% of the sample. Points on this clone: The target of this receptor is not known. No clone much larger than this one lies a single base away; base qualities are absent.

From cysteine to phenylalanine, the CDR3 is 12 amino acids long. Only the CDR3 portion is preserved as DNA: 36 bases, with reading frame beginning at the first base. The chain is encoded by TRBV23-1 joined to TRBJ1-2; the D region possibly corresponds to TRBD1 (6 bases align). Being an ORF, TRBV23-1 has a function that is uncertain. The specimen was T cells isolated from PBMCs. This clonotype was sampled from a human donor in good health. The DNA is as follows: TGCGCTCCCCGAACAGGGTCTAATGGCTACACCTTC. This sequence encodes CAPRTGSNGYTF.